This T cell receptor beta chain was captured in a study of vaccination effects on CD4 cells after COVID-19. For the study at large: Before sequencing took place, the ViraFEST assay used viral peptide pools to expand antigen-specific CD4+ T cells.

The assay was immunoSEQ multiplex PCR, and TCRdb's table has in-frame clones only and misses some. Of tens of thousands of clones in the sample, approximately 80% were seen once. Turning to this clone: Antigen unknown.

The culture ran for 10 days, and then CD4+ T cells were isolated. Participants completed two doses of the BNT162b2 or mRNA-1273 vaccine. The healthy vaccine recipients, who had no prior SARS-CoV-2 infection, showed negative nucleocapsid antibodies. The germline CDR1 and CDR2 sequences are MDHEN and SYDVKM. V was pared by 3 bases and J by 5 bases, with 7 bases between. The length of the CDR3 is 12 residues. The source was CD4+ T cells from PBMCs cultured without peptide, collected after COVID-19 vaccination. This clonotype originated in a human donor who received a COVID-19 vaccine. The chain has TRBV28 and TRBJ1-2; D remains unclear. The CDR3 is CASSLELYGYTF. In DNA form, the CDR3 reads TGTGCCAGCAGTTTGGAACTATATGGCTACACCTTC.